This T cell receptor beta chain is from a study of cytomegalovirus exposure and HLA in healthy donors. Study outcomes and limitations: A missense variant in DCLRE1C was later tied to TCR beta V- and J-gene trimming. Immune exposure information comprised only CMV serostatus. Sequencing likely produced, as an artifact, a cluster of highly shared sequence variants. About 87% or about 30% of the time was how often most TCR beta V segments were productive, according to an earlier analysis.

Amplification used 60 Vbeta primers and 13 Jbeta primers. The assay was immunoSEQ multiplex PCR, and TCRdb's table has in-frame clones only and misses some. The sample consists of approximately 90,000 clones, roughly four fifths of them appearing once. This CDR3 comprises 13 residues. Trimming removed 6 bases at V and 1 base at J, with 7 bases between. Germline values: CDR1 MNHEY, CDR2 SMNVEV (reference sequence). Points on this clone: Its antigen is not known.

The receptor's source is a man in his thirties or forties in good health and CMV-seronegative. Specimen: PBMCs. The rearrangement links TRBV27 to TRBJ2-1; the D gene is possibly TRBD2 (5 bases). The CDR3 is CASRRVSYNEQFF. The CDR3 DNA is TGTGCCAGCAGGCGGGTTTCCTACAATGAGCAGTTCTTC.